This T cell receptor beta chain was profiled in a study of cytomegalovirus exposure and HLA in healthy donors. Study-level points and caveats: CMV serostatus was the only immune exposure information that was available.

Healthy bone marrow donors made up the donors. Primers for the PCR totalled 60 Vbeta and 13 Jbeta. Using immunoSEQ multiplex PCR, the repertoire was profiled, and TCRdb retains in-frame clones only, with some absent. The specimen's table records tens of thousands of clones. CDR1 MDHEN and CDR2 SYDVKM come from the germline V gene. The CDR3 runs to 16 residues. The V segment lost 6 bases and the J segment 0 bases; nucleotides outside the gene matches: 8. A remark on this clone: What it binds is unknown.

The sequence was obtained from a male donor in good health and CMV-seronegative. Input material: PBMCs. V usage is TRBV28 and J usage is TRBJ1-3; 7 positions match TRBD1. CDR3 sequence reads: CASSIQGPISGNTIYF. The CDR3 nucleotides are TGTGCCAGCAGCATACAGGGGCCTATCTCTGGAAACACCATATATTTT.